Below are 27 T cell receptor beta chains sequenced from a single sample in a study of OX40 agonist ivuxolimab in advanced cancers. The data were produced by immunoSEQ multiplex PCR, yet TCRdb's version contains in-frame clones alone and is incomplete. Of more than 85,000 clones detected, 90% appear once; the ten largest clones hold 0.31%. This specimen was CD4+ or CD8+ T cells sorted from blood, taken in a trial of the OX40 agonist ivuxolimab. The origin of the receptors is an adult with an advanced solid tumor such as melanoma, head and neck, liver or kidney cancer.

J is TRBJ2-5 and V is TRBV15; D is uncertain. This CDR3 has 13 amino acids. V lost 1 base, J lost 2 bases, and 5 bases lay in between. CDR1 is LNHNV and CDR2 is YYDKDF in the germline V gene (reference sequence). CDR3 residues: CATSRAGQETQYF. The DNA of the CDR3 is TGTGCCACCAGCAGAGCGGGTCAAGAGACCCAGTACTTC. Variable domain in full (rest from reference TRBV15 and TRBJ2-5): DAMVIQNPRYQVTQFGKPVTLSCSQTLNHNVMYWYQQKSSQAPKLLFHYYDKDFNNEADTPDNFQSRRPNTSFCFLDIRSPGLGDTAMYLCATSRAGQETQYFGPGTRLLVL.

This chain joins TRBV10-1 and TRBJ2-7; 8 bases are a match to TRBD2. Unmatched junction bases numbered 25, after V lost 6 bases and J lost 3 bases. The CDR3 is 20 amino acids. From germline, CDR1 is WNHNN and CDR2 SYGVQD (reference sequence). The CDR3 sequence is CASRNCGAGRLVAGHYEQYF. Written as DNA, the CDR3 is TGCGCCAGCAGGAATTGTGGGGCAGGGCGATTGGTAGCGGGACACTACGAGCAGTACTTC.

The chain joins TRBV7-3 to TRBJ2-2; 10 bases match TRBD2. V lost 0 bases, J lost 2 bases, and 12 bases stayed unmatched. Germline-derived CDR1 and CDR2 are SGHTA and FQGTGA. The CDR3 sequence is 20 residues long. CDR3 DNA sequence: TGTGCCAGCAGCTTAACCCCCCCCTTTAGCGGGAGGCTTAACACCGGGGAGCTGTTTTTT. The encoded protein is CASSLTPPFSGRLNTGELFF.

V is TRBV18 and J is TRBJ1-5; D is unresolved. Germline CDR1 KGHSH, CDR2 LQKENI. The CDR3 has 15 amino acids. V lost 3 bases and J 4 bases, leaving 13 bases between the germline ends. CDR3 sequence reads: CASSPQELGNQPQHF. CDR3 sequence (DNA): TGTGCCAGCTCACCTCAGGAACTGGGGAATCAGCCCCAGCATTTT. The full variable domain, completed using reference TRBV18 and TRBJ1-5, is NAGVMQNPRHLVRRRGQEARLRCSPMKGHSHVYWYRQLPEEGLKFMVYLQKENIIDESGMPKERFSAEFPKEGPSILRIQQVVRGDSAAYFCASSPQELGNQPQHFGDGTRLSIL.

Written as DNA, the CDR3 is TGTGCCAGCAGTTACGGGGACAGGGCTGGCTACACCTTC. It translates to CASSYGDRAGYTF. V usage is TRBV6-5 and J usage is TRBJ1-2; 9 positions agree with TRBD1. J gave up 7 bases and V 2 bases, and 2 bases lay outside the gene matches. Per the germline V gene, CDR1 is MNHEY and CDR2 is SVGAGI. The CDR3 consists of 13 residues.

V gene TRBV1 combines with J gene TRBJ2-7; the D segment call TRBD1 is taken from the table without a DNA check. TRBV1 is labeled a pseudogene. This CDR3 region has 16 residues. The chain's CDR3 is CTSSQDLGRVTYEQYF. The DNA of the CDR3 is TGCACCAGCAGCCAAGATCTTGGCAGGGTCACCTACGAGCAGTACTTC.

The CDR3 nucleotides are TGTGCCAGCAGTCCCAGACATCTAGGTTCACCCCTCCACTTT. Translating gives CASSPRHLGSPLHF. This sequence joins TRBV28 and TRBJ1-6, with unresolved D. The CDR3 runs to 14 residues. Germline CDR1 reads MDHEN; CDR2 reads SYDVKM. V lost 5 bases to trimming and J lost 9 bases, with 14 bases between them.

This chain connects TRBV11-2 to TRBJ1-1; no definite D call. The CDR3 runs 12 residues. The V and J ends lost 0 bases and 11 bases respectively, with 10 bases between them. The V gene's germline CDR1 is SGHAT and CDR2 FQNNGV. CDR3 nucleotide sequence: TGTGCCAGCAGCTTAGATTTGTCCACGGCTTTCTTT. It translates to CASSLDLSTAFF.

This clone was detected only a few times. V gene TRBV28 combines with J gene TRBJ2-7; D may be TRBD1 or TRBD2 (5 bases each). V was cut by 4 bases and J by 2 bases, with 12 bases left in between. The germline V gene encodes CDR1 MDHEN and CDR2 SYDVKM. The CDR3 length is 14 residues. Here the CDR3 DNA reads TGTGCCAGCAGTTCCGGGACGCCTCCCTACGAGCAGTACTTC. It specifies CASSSGTPPYEQYF.

The gene calls are TRBV18 and TRBJ2-1; the D gene is possibly TRBD2 (5 bases). CDR1 and CDR2 from the germline V gene are KGHSH and LQKENI. Trimming shortened V by 2 bases and J by 7 bases, and 6 bases separated the two germline ends. CDR3 size: 12 residues. CDR3 region: CASSPGLNEQFF. The CDR3 DNA is TGTGCCAGCTCACCAGGACTGAATGAGCAGTTCTTC.

This clone was picked up one time. The chain employs TRBV5-5 and TRBJ2-3; D is perhaps TRBD1 (6 bases). CDR3 length: 14 amino acids. V was trimmed by 5 bases and J by 2 bases, leaving 12 bases between them. CDR1 SGHKS and CDR2 YYEKEE come from the germline V gene (reference sequence). The CDR3 DNA sequence: TGTGCCAGCAGTTCGAGGGGGACCACAGATACGCAGTATTTT. Its protein product is CASSSRGTTDTQYF.

This chain joins TRBV19 and TRBJ1-5, with 8 positions matching TRBD1. Trimming removed 7 bases from V and 7 bases from J; junction bases left unmatched: 9. In germline, CDR1 is LNHDA, CDR2 SQIVND (reference sequence). This CDR3 region has 14 residues. CDR3 in DNA: TGTGCCAGTACCTCCCGGGCAGGGGGCCAGCCCCAGCATTTT. Its protein is CASTSRAGGQPQHF.

The rearrangement uses TRBV5-1 and TRBJ1-2, with TRBD1 matching over 7 bases. The CDR3 is 14 residues long. Losses at the gene ends were 3 bases for V and 8 bases for J; bases not matched to a gene: 10. Germline loops: CDR1 SGHRS, CDR2 YFSETQ. CDR3 bases: TGCGCCAGCAGCTCGCCAGGGGGGACTGACGGCTACACCTTC. This encodes CASSSPGGTDGYTF.

The rearrangement uses TRBV6-5 and TRBJ1-5; 8 bases match TRBD1. Germline CDR1 reads MNHEY; CDR2 reads SVGAGI. The CDR3 sequence is 14 residues long. V was clipped by 6 bases and J by 6 bases; unmatched bases: 7. CDR3 coding DNA: TGTGCCAGCAGAAATCGACAGGGGCGTCAGCCCCAGCATTTT. The encoded protein is CASRNRQGRQPQHF.

This chain uses TRBV15 with TRBJ2-1, with D perhaps TRBD1 (5 bases). Germline V gene data show CDR1 as LNHNV and CDR2 as YYDKDF (reference sequence). The CDR3 is 15 amino acids. The germline V and J ends were trimmed by 4 bases and 4 bases, with 14 bases remaining between them. Here the CDR3 DNA reads TGTGCCACCAGCAACCAGCGATACAGGTACAATGAGCAGTTCTTC. The encoded protein is CATSNQRYRYNEQFF.

V usage is TRBV2 and J usage is TRBJ2-2; 7 bases map to TRBD1. CDR1 and CDR2 from the germline V gene are SNHLY and FYNNEI. The CDR3 runs 16 residues. The junction had 9 bases not matched to a gene; V was cut back by 3 bases and J by 5 bases. CDR3 sequence reads: CASSDARGIGTGELFF. CDR3 DNA sequence: TGTGCCAGCAGTGATGCCAGGGGGATCGGGACCGGGGAGCTGTTTTTT.

This clone was observed once. The V call is TRBV7-6, the J call TRBJ2-3; TRBD2 agrees at 12 bases. Germline lookup yields CDR1 SGHVS and CDR2 FNYEAQ. Trimming took 5 bases from V and 0 from J; bases not matched to a gene: 6. The CDR3 sequence is 17 residues long. The CDR3 spells CASSHGLAGPSTDTQYF. CDR3 DNA sequence: TGTGCCAGCAGCCACGGACTAGCGGGACCGAGCACAGATACGCAGTATTTT. The complete variable domain, with remaining parts taken from reference TRBV7-6 and TRBJ2-3, reads GAGVSQSPRYKVTKRGQDVALRCDPISGHVSLYWYRQALGQGPEFLTYFNYEAQQDKSGLPNDRFSAERPEGSISTLTIQRTEQRDSAMYRCASSHGLAGPSTDTQYFGPGTRLTVL.

The chain links TRBV28 to TRBJ1-3; no clear D gene. The CDR3 covers 13 residues. Germline CDR1 MDHEN, CDR2 SYDVKM. The V end was cut by 3 bases, the J end by 7 bases, with 10 bases between. CDR3 loop: CASSFPPANTIYF. CDR3 sequence (DNA): TGTGCCAGCAGTTTCCCGCCGGCGAACACCATATATTTT.

V gene TRBV29-1 combines with J gene TRBJ2-1, with a tentative D call TRBD2 (5 bases). Germline V lookup: CDR1 SQVTM, CDR2 ANQGSEA. This CDR3 has 12 residues. V lost 4 bases, J lost 7 bases, and 11 bases lay in between. CDR3 protein: CSVGSTRNEQFF. The CDR3 DNA reads as TGCAGCGTTGGGTCCACTAGAAATGAGCAGTTCTTC.

This rearrangement joins TRBV11-2 to TRBJ2-7, with D perhaps TRBD2 (5 bases). V lost 1 base, J lost 0 bases, and 19 bases lay in between. From germline, CDR1 is SGHAT and CDR2 FQNNGV. This CDR3 region has 18 residues. The CDR3 sequence is CASSLVKGEGSNSYEQYF. The CDR3 bases are TGTGCCAGCAGCTTAGTTAAAGGTGAGGGCAGTAACTCCTACGAGCAGTACTTC.

This chain joins TRBV4-2 and TRBJ2-5; TRBD2 agrees at 10 bases. Germline assignment: CDR1 LGHNA and CDR2 YNFKEQ. The ends lost 2 bases at V and 4 bases at J; junction bases unmatched: 10. This CDR3 has 17 residues. CDR3 loop: CASSQSSTSGLPETQYF. In DNA form, the CDR3 reads TGTGCCAGCAGCCAATCCTCGACTAGCGGGCTCCCAGAGACCCAGTACTTC.

The J gene is TRBJ2-2, the V gene TRBV6-5, with TRBD1 identical over 11 bases. The CDR3 runs 15 residues. The V segment lost 6 bases and the J segment 4 bases; nucleotides outside the gene matches: 4. Germline V gene sequence: CDR1 MNHEY, CDR2 SVGAGI. CDR3 nucleotides: TGTGCCAGCAGCGGGACAGGGGGTTTCACCGGGGAGCTGTTTTTT. Translation gives CASSGTGGFTGELFF.

The genes are TRBV13 and TRBJ1-3; D unresolved. Germline-derived CDR1 and CDR2 are PRHDT and FYEKMQ (reference sequence). CDR3 size: 15 residues. Trimming took off 1 base at V and 1 base at J, with 8 bases between the two ends. In nucleotides, the CDR3 is TGTGCCAGCAGCTTAGTCGGGAGTTCTGGAAACACCATATATTTT. It yields the protein CASSLVGSSGNTIYF.

The V gene is TRBV7-2, the J gene TRBJ1-5; a possible D gene is TRBD1 (6 bases). The CDR3 contains 13 residues. Trimming removed 8 bases at V and 3 bases at J, with 11 bases between. The germline CDR1 and CDR2 sequences are SGHTA and FQGNSA. CDR3: CASSGQYNQPQHF. CDR3 sequence (DNA): TGTGCCAGCTCAGGACAGTACAATCAGCCCCAGCATTTT.

This chain uses TRBV28 with TRBJ1-4; 7 nucleotides match TRBD1. Germline V lookup: CDR1 MDHEN, CDR2 SYDVKM. Trimming took 6 bases from V and 5 from J; bases not matched to a gene: 0. The CDR3 runs 12 residues. For the CDR3, the DNA is TGTGCCAGCAGCAGGGGGAATGAAAAACTGTTTTTT. This codes for CASSRGNEKLFF.

The J gene is TRBJ2-7, the V gene TRBV18; 10 positions match TRBD1. This CDR3 is built from 17 residues. V was pared by 4 bases and J by 9 bases, with 18 bases of the junction left unmatched. Germline V CDR1 and CDR2: KGHSH, LQKENI. CDR3 sequence: CASSQTAADRGIIRQYF. As DNA, the CDR3 is TGTGCCAGCTCACAAACGGCCGCGGACAGGGGGATAATACGGCAGTACTTC.

The chain employs TRBV9 and TRBJ1-1; 10 nucleotides line up with TRBD1. Trimming cost V 4 bases and J 3 bases; bases outside gene matches: 9. Germline V lookup: CDR1 SGDLS, CDR2 YYNGEE. This CDR3 has 16 residues. The CDR3 coding sequence is TGTGCCAGCAGCCCGGACGCCGGGACAGGGGACACTGAAGCTTTCTTT. Translated, it gives CASSPDAGTGDTEAFF.